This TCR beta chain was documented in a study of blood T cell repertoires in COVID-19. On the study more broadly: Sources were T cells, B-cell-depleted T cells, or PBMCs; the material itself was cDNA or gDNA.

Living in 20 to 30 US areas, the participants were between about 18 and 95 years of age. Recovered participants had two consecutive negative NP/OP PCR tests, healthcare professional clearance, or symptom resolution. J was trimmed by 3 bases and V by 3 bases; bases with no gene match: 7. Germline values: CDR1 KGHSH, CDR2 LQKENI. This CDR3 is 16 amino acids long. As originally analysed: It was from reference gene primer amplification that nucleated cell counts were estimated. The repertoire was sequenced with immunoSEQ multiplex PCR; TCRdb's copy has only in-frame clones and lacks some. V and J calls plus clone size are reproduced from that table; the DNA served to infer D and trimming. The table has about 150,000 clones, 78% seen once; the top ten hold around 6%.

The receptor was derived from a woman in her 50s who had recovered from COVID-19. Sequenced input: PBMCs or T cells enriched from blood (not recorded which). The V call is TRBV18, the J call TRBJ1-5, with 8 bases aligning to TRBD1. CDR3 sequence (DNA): TGTGCCAGCTCACCCCGGACAGGGCTTAACAATCAGCCCCAGCATTTT. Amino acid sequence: CASSPRTGLNNQPQHF.